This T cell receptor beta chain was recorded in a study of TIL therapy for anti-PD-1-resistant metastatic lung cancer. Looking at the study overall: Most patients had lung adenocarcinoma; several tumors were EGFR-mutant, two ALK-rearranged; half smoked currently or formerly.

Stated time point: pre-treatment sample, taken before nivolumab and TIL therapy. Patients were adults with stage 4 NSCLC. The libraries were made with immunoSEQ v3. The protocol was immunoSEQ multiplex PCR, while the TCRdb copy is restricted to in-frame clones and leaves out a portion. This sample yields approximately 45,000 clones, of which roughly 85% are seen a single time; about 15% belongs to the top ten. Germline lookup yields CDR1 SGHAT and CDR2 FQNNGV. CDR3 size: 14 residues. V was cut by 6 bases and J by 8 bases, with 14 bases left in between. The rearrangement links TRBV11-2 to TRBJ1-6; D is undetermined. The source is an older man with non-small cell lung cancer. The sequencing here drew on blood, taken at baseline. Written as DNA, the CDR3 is TGTGCCAGCAGACCCCCCATAATGGATTCACCCCTCCACTTT. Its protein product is CASRPPIMDSPLHF.